This TCR beta chain was documented in a study of OX40 agonist ivuxolimab in advanced cancers. After removal of 5 bases from V and 2 bases from J, the junction contained 8 bases not matched to a gene. This CDR3 has 15 residues. CDR1 is SGHRS and CDR2 is YFSETQ in the germline V gene. On this clone: Its antigen is as yet unknown.

Study-wide results and limits: In the expanded peripheral T cells, antigen specificity was never determined.

Assay: immunoSEQ multiplex PCR; the TCRdb copy retains only in-frame clones and omits some. The data show tens of thousands of clones, over 75% seen once. Sequences were derived from CD4+ or CD8+ T cells sorted from blood, sampled in a trial of the OX40 agonist ivuxolimab. This sequence joins TRBV5-1 and TRBJ2-3; 7 bases agree with TRBD2. This clonotype originated in an adult with an advanced solid tumor such as melanoma, head and neck, liver or kidney cancer. The CDR3 bases are TGCGCCAGCAGACGGAGCGGGGTTACCACAGATACGCAGTATTTT. It translates to CASRRSGVTTDTQYF. The full variable domain, completed using reference TRBV5-1 and TRBJ2-3, is KAGVTQTPRYLIKTRGQQVTLSCSPISGHRSVSWYQQTPGQGLQFLFEYFSETQRNKGNFPGRFSGRQFSNSRSEMNVSTLELGDSALYLCASRRSGVTTDTQYFGPGTRLTVL.